The TCR beta chain described here comes from a study of cytomegalovirus exposure and HLA in healthy donors. The PCR contained 60 Vbeta and 13 Jbeta primers. TCRdb's table, derived via immunoSEQ multiplex PCR, lists solely in-frame clones and lacks some. The sample has 140,000 to 150,000 clones; about two thirds are singletons. Trimming at V came to 2 bases and at J to 2 bases, leaving 9 bases not matched to a gene. Germline V gives CDR1 SGHRS, CDR2 YFSETQ. This CDR3 is built from 17 residues. These donors, healthy bone marrow donors, were studied. Comment on this clone: The target antigen is unknown.

The study, taken as a whole, reports: Sequence variants that were highly shared formed a cluster that was likely a sequencing artifact. What a later analysis showed was that several of the most significant clusters appeared linked to common viral pathogens.

The chain carries TRBV5-1 and TRBJ2-5; 10 nucleotides align to TRBD1. This TCR was sampled from a woman between 18 and 29 years old in good health and CMV-seronegative. The sequenced sample consisted of PBMCs. CDR3: CASSLRDRGGRQETQYF. The DNA for the CDR3 is TGCGCCAGCAGCTTACGGGACAGGGGAGGTCGGCAAGAGACCCAGTACTTC.